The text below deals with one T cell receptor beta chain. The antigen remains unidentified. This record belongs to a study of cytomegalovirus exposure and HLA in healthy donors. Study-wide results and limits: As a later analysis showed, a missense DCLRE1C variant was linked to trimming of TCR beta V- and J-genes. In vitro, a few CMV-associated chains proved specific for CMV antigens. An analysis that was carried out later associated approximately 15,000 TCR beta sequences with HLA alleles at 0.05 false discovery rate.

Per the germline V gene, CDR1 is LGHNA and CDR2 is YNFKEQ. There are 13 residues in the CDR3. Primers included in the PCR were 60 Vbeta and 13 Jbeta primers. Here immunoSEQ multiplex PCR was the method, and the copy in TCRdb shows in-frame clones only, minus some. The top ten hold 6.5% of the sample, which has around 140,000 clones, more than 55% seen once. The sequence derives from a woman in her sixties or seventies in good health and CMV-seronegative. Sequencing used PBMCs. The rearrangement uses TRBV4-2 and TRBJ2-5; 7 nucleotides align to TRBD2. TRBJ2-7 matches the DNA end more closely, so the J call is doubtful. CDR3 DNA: TGTGCCAGCAGCCAGCCGGGGGGCTACGAGCAGTACTTC. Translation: CASSQPGGYEQYF.